This TCR beta chain was obtained from a study of cytomegalovirus exposure and HLA in healthy donors (dated by TCRdb to 2016 to 2017). Some background on the complete study: The 666 repertoires of the first cohort and the 120 validation repertoires were produced on the same platform, according to a later analysis. The study aimed to test whether cataloging public T cell receptors could reveal signatures of past pathogen exposure. A separate validation cohort of approximately 120 different subjects was used in addition to the 666-subject first cohort. High-throughput TCR immunosequencing, statistical association of individual TCRs with disease status, and machine learning were combined to predict cytomegalovirus infection status. Overall study outcomes, separate from this receptor: All 120 or so repertoires were used to score co-occurrence in the validation cohort in a later analysis, because that analysis had no HLA typing for the cohort. Most TCR sequences were observed very rarely across donors, whereas some public TCRs were present in many individuals. Subsequent analysis determined that TCRs grouped into clusters in the first cohort also showed a tendency toward co-occurrence across the 130 or so validation repertoires, and approximately 93% of cluster scores exceeded 0. It was suggested by the authors that the approach could potentially be generalized to other disease states and immunological phenotypes. In the study, approximately 160 TCR beta chains were listed as associated with cytomegalovirus. A few of the identified cytomegalovirus-associated TCR beta chains were confirmed in vitro to be specific for cytomegalovirus antigens. Cytomegalovirus status was reported to be diagnosed by the classifier with high specificity and sensitivity in both the original and validation cohorts.

Separate from the roughly 700-subject first cohort, the validation cohort of about 110 subjects was the group to which the donors belonged. Trimming removed 3 bases from V and 5 bases from J, leaving 11 bases between the germline ends. From its cysteine to its phenylalanine, the CDR3 spans 14 amino acids. Just the 42-base CDR3 DNA is kept, in frame starting at base 1. The germline V gene (reference sequence) provides CDR1 SEHNR and CDR2 FQNEAQ. Details on this clone: Its antigen is unknown. There are no base qualities to consult, and no much larger clone falls within one base.

The protocol used for the library was the immunoSEQ multiplex PCR assay. Under the source paper's analysis protocol: To diagnose cytomegalovirus status from the catalog of TCR beta chain sequences, a statistical classification framework was built. Entries here come from immuneACCESS through TCRdb and include only in-frame sequences with V and J called. Some clones fail to appear in such tables; in the studies checked, an unresolved V gene covers under half of the shortfall, and the cause of the remainder is unknown. Clone size and the V and J calls come from that table; the DNA yielded D and trimming. Here the sample has 200,000 or so clones; around nine tenths occur a single time. The leading ten clones occupy 2.9% of the sample.

This receptor was taken from a young woman in good health and CMV-seronegative. Sequenced: PBMCs. The chain is made from TRBV7-9 and TRBJ2-1; TRBD2 is perhaps the D gene, given 5 matching bases. CDR3 protein: CASSLEAGNNEQFF. At the DNA level, the sequence is TGTGCCAGCAGCTTGGAGGCGGGTAACAATGAGCAGTTCTTC.